The 21 T cell receptor beta chains listed next were all sequenced from one sample in a study of blood T cell repertoires in COVID-19. Repertoires were generated with immunoSEQ multiplex PCR, while TCRdb's copy carries only in-frame clones and drops some. The sample lists 200,000 or so clones; about 79% were seen once. The specimen was peripheral blood. The receptor set was obtained from a man aged 35-49 years who had recovered from COVID-19.

Details on this clone: Different DNA sequences within this sample yield the same CDR3. V is TRBV12-5 and J is TRBJ2-5; 7 bases fit TRBD1. With 1 base clipped from V and 4 bases from J, the junction kept 3 bases outside the gene matches. This CDR3 is built from 14 residues. In germline, CDR1 is LGHNT, CDR2 FRNRAP. The CDR3 here is CASGLGQGRETQYF. CDR3 bases: TGTGCTAGTGGTTTGGGACAGGGTAGAGAGACCCAGTACTTC. Based on the CDR3 plus reference TRBV12-5 and TRBJ2-5, the full variable domain is DARVTQTPRHKVTEMGQEVTMRCQPILGHNTVFWYRQTMMQGLELLAYFRNRAPLDDSGMPKDRFSAEMPDATLATLKIQPSEPRDSAVYFCASGLGQGRETQYFGPGTRLLVL.

This clone was detected a few times. The V and J genes are TRBV12-3 or TRBV12-4 and TRBJ2-7; no firm D call. CDR3 length: 13 amino acids. V dropped 4 bases and J dropped 5 bases, with 12 bases sitting between them. The CDR3 nucleotides are TGTGCCAGCAGTTCTACCACTGGTAACGAGCAGTACTTC. Encoded protein: CASSSTTGNEQYF.

The chain combines TRBV19 with TRBJ2-7; 9 positions match TRBD1. Trimming took 6 bases from V and 7 from J; bases not matched to a gene: 10. This CDR3 has 14 residues. CDR1 is LNHDA and CDR2 is SQIVND in the germline V gene (reference sequence). The CDR3 spells CASSPWTGAVEQYF. In nucleotides, the CDR3 is TGTGCCAGTAGCCCCTGGACAGGGGCGGTTGAGCAGTACTTC. The full variable domain, with the rest looked up from reference TRBV19 and TRBJ2-7, is DGGITQSPKYLFRKEGQNVTLSCEQNLNHDAMYWYRQDPGQGLRLIYYSQIVNDFQKGDIAEGYSVSREKKESFPLTVTSAQKNPTAFYLCASSPWTGAVEQYFGPGTRLTVT.

The rearrangement links TRBV29-1 to TRBJ1-1; no firm D call. CDR1 SQVTM and CDR2 ANQGSEA come from the germline V gene. The CDR3 totals 13 residues. Trimming stripped 2 bases from V and 6 bases from J, with 13 bases between. The CDR3 spells CSVESSGAAEAFF. The CDR3 nucleotides read TGCAGCGTTGAAAGCTCTGGTGCGGCTGAAGCTTTCTTT.

The chain links TRBV19 to TRBJ2-1, with 7 nucleotides matching TRBD2. The CDR3 runs to 14 residues. Germline assignment: CDR1 LNHDA and CDR2 SQIVND (reference sequence). The junction had 4 bases not matched to a gene; V was cut back by 2 bases and J by 6 bases. CDR3 in DNA: TGTGCCAGTAGTATAATAGGCGGGGGCAATGAGCAGTTCTTC. Protein: CASSIIGGGNEQFF.

V and J are TRBV11-2 and TRBJ2-3; 9 nucleotides agree with TRBD2. The CDR3 runs 20 residues. CDR1 is SGHAT and CDR2 is FQNNGV in the germline V gene. J gave up 6 bases and V 0 bases, and 19 bases lay outside the gene matches. Here the CDR3 reads CASSLEASRAGGPFTDTQYF. CDR3 coding DNA: TGTGCCAGCAGCTTAGAGGCTTCTCGGGCGGGGGGGCCGTTTACTGATACGCAGTATTTT.

The table lists this clone with a few counts. This chain's CDR3 is CASSELGTGSAYGYTF. In DNA form, the CDR3 reads TGTGCCAGCAGTGAATTGGGGACAGGGTCGGCCTATGGCTACACCTTC. This rearrangement joins TRBV25-1 to TRBJ1-2, with 9 nucleotides matching TRBD1. Germline V gene sequence: CDR1 MGHDK, CDR2 SYGVNS. CDR3 length equals 16 residues. The J segment lost 4 bases and the V segment lost 1 base, leaving 7 bases of the junction unmatched.

A note on this clone: Additional DNA sequences in this sample encode the identical CDR3. DNA for the CDR3: TGCGCCAGCAGCTTGGGTCAGGGCGACGGCTACACCTTC. Translating gives CASSLGQGDGYTF. The chain combines TRBV5-1 with TRBJ1-2; D is possibly TRBD1 (5 bases). The V end lost 0 bases, the J end lost 8 bases, and 11 bases lay between the germline ends. Germline values: CDR1 SGHRS, CDR2 YFSETQ. CDR3 length equals 13 residues.

The chain uses TRBV5-8 and TRBJ2-5; weak D call: TRBD1 (6 bases). From germline, CDR1 is SGHTS and CDR2 YDEGEE. There are 18 residues in the CDR3. The germline V and J ends were trimmed by 4 bases and 4 bases, with 26 bases remaining between them. This chain's CDR3 is CASSRAETGGGRGETQYF. The CDR3 DNA sequence: TGTGCCAGCAGCCGGGCCGAGACAGGCGGAGGAAGGGGAGAGACCCAGTACTTC. Drawing the rest from reference TRBV5-8 and TRBJ2-5, the complete variable domain is EAGVTQSPTHLIKTRGQQATLRCSPISGHTSVYWYQQALGLGLQFLLWYDEGEERNRGNFPPRFSGRQFPNYSSELNVNALELEDSALYLCASSRAETGGGRGETQYFGPGTRLLVL.

V usage is TRBV4-3 and J usage is TRBJ2-1; D is unclear. The CDR3 covers 13 residues. The ends were cut back, 1 base at V and 4 bases at J, with 5 bases in the middle. Germline CDR1 and CDR2: LGHNA and YSLEER. The CDR3 loop is CASSQGLYNEQFF. The CDR3 nucleotides read TGCGCCAGCAGCCAAGGGCTGTACAATGAGCAGTTCTTC.

The chain links TRBV2 to TRBJ2-1; weak D call: TRBD2 (5 bases). This CDR3 has 14 residues. V was clipped by 7 bases and J by 9 bases, with 19 bases between them. Germline-derived CDR1 and CDR2 are SNHLY and FYNNEI. The CDR3 protein is CASKGTRLGGEQFF. In DNA form, the CDR3 reads TGTGCCAGCAAGGGAACTAGGTTGGGTGGTGAGCAGTTCTTC.

The V gene is TRBV5-4, the J gene TRBJ1-3; D is undetermined. V lost 4 bases, J lost 5 bases, and 13 bases lay in between. CDR3 length equals 14 residues. Germline V CDR1 and CDR2: SGHNT, YYREEE (reference sequence). CDR3 in DNA: TGTGCCAGCAGCACGAAGGCAGGAAGAAACACCATATATTTT. It codes for CASSTKAGRNTIYF.

The chain carries TRBV5-1 and TRBJ2-7, with TRBD1 as a possible D gene (6 bases). There are 17 residues in the CDR3. The V gene's germline CDR1 is SGHRS and CDR2 YFSETQ. Trimming pared 0 bases from V and 1 base from J, leaving 17 bases between. This CDR3 is CASSLGLGGAFSYEQYF. DNA of the CDR3: TGCGCCAGCAGCTTGGGGCTTGGGGGCGCCTTTTCCTACGAGCAGTACTTC. Filled out from reference TRBV5-1 and TRBJ2-7, the complete variable domain reads KAGVTQTPRYLIKTRGQQVTLSCSPISGHRSVSWYQQTPGQGLQFLFEYFSETQRNKGNFPGRFSGRQFSNSRSEMNVSTLELGDSALYLCASSLGLGGAFSYEQYFGPGTRLTVT.

V and J are TRBV11-2 and TRBJ2-1; 7 bases align to TRBD2. Germline assignment: CDR1 SGHAT and CDR2 FQNNGV. J lost 2 bases, V lost 1 base, and 2 bases had no gene match. The CDR3 loop spans 15 amino acids. CDR3 sequence reads: CASSLGLAAYNEQFF. The CDR3 nucleotides are TGTGCCAGCAGCTTAGGCCTAGCGGCCTACAATGAGCAGTTCTTC.

Here the CDR3 DNA reads TGTGCCACCAGGGAGACAGGGGAAGGCGGCTACACCTTC. Its translation: CATRETGEGGYTF. The chain has TRBV6-5 and TRBJ1-2, with 8 bases identical to TRBD1. The junction had 12 bases not matched to a gene; V was cut back by 10 bases and J by 8 bases. Germline CDR1 is MNHEY and CDR2 is SVGAGI. The CDR3 sequence is 13 residues long.

This chain links TRBV7-9 with TRBJ1-1, with 10 bases identical to TRBD1. Germline V gene lookup returns CDR1 SEHNR and CDR2 FQNEAQ (reference sequence). V was pared by 3 bases and J by 5 bases, with 0 bases of the junction left unmatched. This CDR3 is built from 13 residues. The CDR3 spells CASSLGQGTEAFF. In nucleotides, the CDR3 is TGTGCCAGCAGCTTGGGACAGGGGACTGAAGCTTTCTTT.

The chain uses TRBV5-6 and TRBJ2-7, with 7 bases fitting TRBD1. This CDR3 is 16 amino acids long. The junction had 10 bases not matched to a gene; V was cut back by 0 bases and J by 4 bases. Germline loops: CDR1 SGHDT, CDR2 YYEEEE. Written as DNA, the CDR3 is TGTGCCAGCAGCTTGGCCCCGGGACAGAGGAGTTACGAGCAGTACTTC. It encodes CASSLAPGQRSYEQYF.

CDR3 sequence reads: CASSQDLRDNEQFF. The DNA for the CDR3 is TGTGCCAGCAGCCAAGACCTCCGAGACAATGAGCAGTTCTTC. The chain employs TRBV14 and TRBJ2-1; D not resolved. Germline V gene sequence: CDR1 SGHDN, CDR2 FVKESK. The ends were cut back, 0 bases at V and 5 bases at J, with 8 bases in the middle. The CDR3 is 14 amino acids.

The chain carries TRBV16 and TRBJ2-2, with TRBD2 matching over 10 bases. There are 16 residues in the CDR3. Germline V gives CDR1 KGHSY, CDR2 FQNENV. J was trimmed by 4 bases and V by 1 base; bases with no gene match: 3. Here the CDR3 reads CASSQFTSGTTGELFF. DNA for the CDR3: TGTGCCAGCAGCCAATTTACTAGCGGGACCACCGGGGAGCTGTTTTTT.

The chain couples TRBV5-1 to TRBJ1-6, with 9 bases matching TRBD1. The germline CDR1 and CDR2 sequences are SGHRS and YFSETQ. The V segment lost 4 bases and the J segment 0 bases; nucleotides outside the gene matches: 5. The CDR3 length is 17 residues. This CDR3 is CASSRATGGSYNSPLHF. Here the CDR3 DNA reads TGCGCCAGCAGCAGAGCGACAGGGGGCTCCTATAATTCACCCCTCCACTTT.

The chain links TRBV4-3 to TRBJ1-1; 7 bases agree with TRBD1. The CDR3 totals 14 residues. The trim removed 6 bases at V and 4 bases at J, leaving 8 bases unmatched. Germline V gene lookup returns CDR1 LGHNA and CDR2 YSLEER. Here the CDR3 reads CASSLNRGFTEAFF. The CDR3, as DNA: TGCGCCAGCAGTCTGAACAGGGGATTCACTGAAGCTTTCTTT.